Each of the 26 T cell receptor beta chains below was sequenced from the same sample in a study of cytomegalovirus exposure and HLA in healthy donors. Primers: 60 Vbeta forward and 13 Jbeta reverse. Sequenced by immunoSEQ multiplex PCR; TCRdb stores in-frame clones only, minus some. The sample lists 85,000 to 100,000 clones, around three quarters occurring once. Material: PBMCs. The receptor source for this set is a human donor in good health.

The rearrangement uses TRBV11-2 and TRBJ2-3, with 7 positions matching TRBD2. The CDR3 spans 15 residues. Per germline, CDR1 SGHAT and CDR2 FQNNGV. After removal of 5 bases from V and 1 base from J, the junction contained 6 bases not matched to a gene. The CDR3 is CASSPLAGRTDTQYF. The CDR3 nucleotides read TGTGCCAGCAGCCCGTTAGCGGGCCGCACAGATACGCAGTATTTT.

The chain employs TRBV11-3 and TRBJ2-1, with 13 bases that match TRBD2. Germline V gene lookup returns CDR1 SGHNT and CDR2 YENEEA. The ends lost 5 bases at V and 6 bases at J; junction bases unmatched: 4. The CDR3 runs 15 residues. CDR3 sequence (DNA): TGTGCCAGCAGCGTCGGGACTAGCGGGGCCAATGAGCAGTTCTTC. Translated, it gives CASSVGTSGANEQFF.

This chain links TRBV5-1 with TRBJ1-1, with a weak D call TRBD1 (5 bases). V dropped 1 base and J dropped 4 bases, with 11 bases sitting between them. Germline V gene data show CDR1 as SGHRS and CDR2 as YFSETQ. The CDR3 contains 14 residues. The CDR3 spells CASSLRGPTTEAFF. The CDR3 DNA reads as TGCGCCAGCAGCTTGAGGGGTCCGACCACTGAAGCTTTCTTT.

The genes are TRBV19 and TRBJ2-2, with 14 bases lining up with TRBD2. CDR3 length equals 19 residues. Germline values: CDR1 LNHDA, CDR2 SQIVND (reference sequence). V was clipped by 6 bases and J by 5 bases; unmatched bases: 14. The CDR3 protein is CASSNYARGLAGATGELFF. The DNA of the CDR3 is TGTGCCAGTAGCAATTATGCCCGGGGACTAGCGGGGGCGACCGGGGAGCTGTTTTTT.

This chain uses TRBV19 with TRBJ2-3; TRBD2 matches 12 bases. This CDR3 is built from 16 residues. Germline CDR1 is LNHDA and CDR2 is SQIVND (reference sequence). J was trimmed by 3 bases and V by 7 bases; bases with no gene match: 8. The CDR3 region has the DNA TGTGCCAGTAAGTTTACTAGCGGGAGGTCGACAGATACGCAGTATTTT. This gives the protein CASKFTSGRSTDTQYF.

V usage is TRBV15 and J usage is TRBJ2-7; TRBD1 matches 11 bases. The trim removed 5 bases at V and 2 bases at J, leaving 8 bases unmatched. CDR1 and CDR2 from the germline V gene are LNHNV and YYDKDF (reference sequence). This CDR3 spans 16 amino acids. This CDR3 reads CATSSRRGQGAYEQYF. CDR3 DNA sequence: TGTGCCACCAGCTCTAGACGGGGACAGGGGGCCTACGAGCAGTACTTC. The whole variable domain, remainder taken from reference TRBV15 and TRBJ2-7, is DAMVIQNPRYQVTQFGKPVTLSCSQTLNHNVMYWYQQKSSQAPKLLFHYYDKDFNNEADTPDNFQSRRPNTSFCFLDIRSPGLGDTAMYLCATSSRRGQGAYEQYFGPGTRLTVT.

The genes are TRBV19 and TRBJ1-1, with D maybe TRBD1 (5 bases). The CDR3 has 15 amino acids. Germline CDR1 is LNHDA and CDR2 is SQIVND (reference sequence). The ends were cut back, 5 bases at V and 0 bases at J, with 13 bases in the middle. The CDR3 nucleotides are TGTGCCAGTAGTCCGGGGGAATACATGAACACTGAAGCTTTCTTT. This codes for CASSPGEYMNTEAFF.

The chain links TRBV29-1 to TRBJ2-1, with a weak D call TRBD2 (5 bases). Germline CDR1 SQVTM, CDR2 ANQGSEA. There are 13 residues in the CDR3. The V gene lost 4 bases and the J gene lost 6 bases, with 13 bases spanning the gap. The CDR3 loop reads CSVVRAGPNEQFF. The DNA of the CDR3 is TGCAGCGTTGTGCGGGCGGGCCCCAATGAGCAGTTCTTC.

The rearrangement uses TRBV18 and TRBJ1-2, with TRBD1 matching over 7 bases. In germline, CDR1 is KGHSH, CDR2 LQKENI. This CDR3 is 13 amino acids long. The V gene end was trimmed by 2 bases and the J gene end by 4 bases; junction bases not matched to a gene: 1. CDR3 coding DNA: TGTGCCAGCTCACCAAACAGGGGCTATGGCTACACCTTC. Translation: CASSPNRGYGYTF.

The chain recombines TRBV7-6 with TRBJ2-7; 7 nucleotides agree with TRBD1. V shed 1 base and J 1 base; nucleotides not matched to a gene: 7. The CDR3 totals 16 residues. The germline V gene has CDR1 SGHVS and CDR2 FNYEAQ. DNA of the CDR3: TGTGCCAGCAGCTTAGATTTCGCAGGGGGTTCCTACGAGCAGTACTTC. Encoded protein: CASSLDFAGGSYEQYF.

A word on this clone: This sample also contains other DNA sequences that code for the same CDR3. The chain is built from TRBV18 and TRBJ1-5; D is ambiguous. V dropped 3 bases and J dropped 0 bases, with 9 bases sitting between them. CDR3 length equals 15 residues. Per germline, CDR1 KGHSH and CDR2 LQKENI. The CDR3 DNA reads as TGTGCCAGCTCACCTGGGGAGATTAGCAATCAGCCCCAGCATTTT. Protein product: CASSPGEISNQPQHF. The full variable domain, its missing parts supplied by reference TRBV18 and TRBJ1-5, is NAGVMQNPRHLVRRRGQEARLRCSPMKGHSHVYWYRQLPEEGLKFMVYLQKENIIDESGMPKERFSAEFPKEGPSILRIQQVVRGDSAAYFCASSPGEISNQPQHFGDGTRLSIL.

The J gene is TRBJ2-5, the V gene TRBV5-6; tentatively, D is TRBD2 (5 bases). V was shortened by 4 bases and J by 7 bases, with 14 bases between the two germline ends. The germline V gene has CDR1 SGHDT and CDR2 YYEEEE. The CDR3 loop spans 13 amino acids. CDR3 sequence (DNA): TGTGCCAGCAGCCTAGCAGACGGGCGGACCCAGTACTTC. It encodes CASSLADGRTQYF.

The chain employs TRBV7-2 and TRBJ2-1; D unclear. V gave up 1 base and J gave up 4 bases, with 5 bases separating them. Germline V gene lookup returns CDR1 SGHTA and CDR2 FQGNSA. CDR3 size: 13 residues. CDR3: CASSLGPYNEQFF. CDR3 bases: TGTGCCAGCAGCTTAGGGCCATACAATGAGCAGTTCTTC.

V and J are TRBV29-1 and TRBJ1-2, with 11 positions matching TRBD1. V shed 7 bases and J 8 bases; nucleotides not matched to a gene: 15. Germline CDR1 and CDR2: SQVTM and ANQGSEA. This CDR3 is 15 amino acids long. The CDR3 coding sequence is TGCAGCGCTTCTGGACAGGGGGCGCTGGAGATAGGCTACACCTTC. Encoded protein: CSASGQGALEIGYTF.

The chain recombines TRBV30 with TRBJ1-4; 9 nucleotides align to TRBD1. The V gene end was trimmed by 3 bases and the J gene end by 8 bases; junction bases not matched to a gene: 7. Germline loops: CDR1 GTSNPN, CDR2 SVGIG (reference sequence). The CDR3 totals 14 residues. DNA of the CDR3: TGTGCCTGGAGCCGTGGGACAGGGAACGAAAAACTGTTTTTT. This translates into CAWSRGTGNEKLFF. Using reference TRBV30 and TRBJ1-4 for the parts outside the CDR3, the full variable domain is SQTIHQWPATLVQPVGSPLSLECTVEGTSNPNLYWYRQAAGRGLQLLFYSVGIGQISSEVPQNLSASRPQDRQFILSSKKLLLSDSGFYLCAWSRGTGNEKLFFGSGTQLSVL.

The chain has TRBV5-6 and TRBJ1-2; D unresolved. The CDR3 spans 13 residues. Looked up from germline, CDR1 is SGHDT and CDR2 is YYEEEE. V was cut by 3 bases and J by 4 bases, with 10 bases left in between. The CDR3 nucleotides are TGTGCCAGCAGCTACAGAACCACCTATGGCTACACCTTC. It is translated as CASSYRTTYGYTF.

The table lists this clone with a count of one. The rearrangement uses TRBV27 and TRBJ1-5; a weak D match, TRBD1 (6 bases). V lost 2 bases to trimming and J lost 1 base, with 9 bases between them. Germline lookup yields CDR1 MNHEY and CDR2 SMNVEV (reference sequence). The CDR3 extends over 15 amino acids. The CDR3, as DNA: TGTGCCAGCAGTTTACGGGGGGCCAGCAATCAGCCCCAGCATTTT. Translating gives CASSLRGASNQPQHF.

The chain joins TRBV19 to TRBJ1-5, with 7 bases fitting TRBD1. Germline loops: CDR1 LNHDA, CDR2 SQIVND (reference sequence). There are 16 residues in the CDR3. The junction had 15 bases not matched to a gene; V was cut back by 7 bases and J by 6 bases. The DNA for the CDR3 is TGTGCCAGTAATCGCCTGGTGACAGGGCGAAGTCAGCCCCAGCATTTT. Residues: CASNRLVTGRSQPQHF.

The chain has TRBV5-1 and TRBJ2-3, with 7 bases aligning to TRBD1. CDR1 SGHRS and CDR2 YFSETQ come from the germline V gene. Germline trimming cut 4 bases from V and 2 bases from J; bases unmatched to any gene: 4. CDR3 length equals 14 residues. CDR3 nucleotides: TGCGCCAGCAGCCGGGACAGCCCCACAGATACGCAGTATTTT. This gives the protein CASSRDSPTDTQYF.

As DNA, the CDR3 is TGTGCCAGCAGCCAAGTTGGAGAGGCTCTAACACCCCTCCACTTT. Translating it yields CASSQVGEALTPLHF. J is TRBJ1-6 and V is TRBV4-2, with D hard to call. The CDR3 length is 15 residues. Germline CDR1 and CDR2: LGHNA and YNFKEQ. V lost 1 base and J lost 11, with 15 bases in between.

The count of this clone is one. The chain carries TRBV5-1 and TRBJ1-1; 9 bases align to TRBD1. Germline V gene data show CDR1 as SGHRS and CDR2 as YFSETQ. The CDR3 is 16 residues long. Unmatched junction bases numbered 7, after V lost 3 bases and J lost 1 base. The chain's CDR3 is CASSSMGQGRNTEAFF. The CDR3 DNA sequence: TGCGCCAGCAGCTCGATGGGACAGGGACGGAACACTGAAGCTTTCTTT.

The chain has TRBV5-1 and TRBJ2-7; TRBD2 aligns across 11 bases. CDR3 length equals 15 residues. Germline CDR1 reads SGHRS; CDR2 reads YFSETQ. The J segment lost 0 bases and the V segment lost 4 bases, leaving 3 bases of the junction unmatched. CDR3: CASSPTSGSSYEQYF. The CDR3, as DNA: TGCGCCAGCAGCCCTACTAGCGGGAGCTCCTACGAGCAGTACTTC.

This chain connects TRBV2 to TRBJ1-1, with a weak D call TRBD1 (6 bases). Per the germline V gene, CDR1 is SNHLY and CDR2 is FYNNEI. The CDR3 loop spans 14 amino acids. Trimming stripped 8 bases from V and 0 bases from J, with 13 bases between. The CDR3: CASRDTYMNTEAFF. For the CDR3, the DNA is TGTGCCAGCCGGGACACCTATATGAACACTGAAGCTTTCTTT. Full variable domain (outside the CDR3, taken from reference TRBV2 and TRBJ1-1): EPEVTQTPSHQVTQMGQEVILRCVPISNHLYFYWYRQILGQKVEFLVSFYNNEISEKSEIFDDQFSVERPDGSNFTLKIRSTKLEDSAMYFCASRDTYMNTEAFFGQGTRLTVV.

The chain recombines TRBV5-4 with TRBJ2-2, with 9 bases aligning to TRBD2. This CDR3 contains 16 residues. V gave up 4 bases and J gave up 8 bases; unmatched junction bases: 12. Germline V gene lookup returns CDR1 SGHNT and CDR2 YYREEE (reference sequence). The CDR3 spells CASSNPPLAGSGELFF. CDR3 coding DNA: TGTGCCAGCAGCAACCCACCCCTAGCGGGGAGTGGGGAGCTGTTTTTT. Filled out from reference TRBV5-4 and TRBJ2-2, the complete variable domain reads ETGVTQSPTHLIKTRGQQVTLRCSSQSGHNTVSWYQQALGQGPQFIFQYYREEENGRGNFPPRFSGLQFPNYSSELNVNALELDDSALYLCASSNPPLAGSGELFFGEGSRLTVL.

The rearrangement joins TRBV5-1 to TRBJ2-2, with 7 bases that match TRBD1. CDR1 is SGHRS, CDR2 YFSETQ, per germline. This CDR3 has 17 residues. V gave up 3 bases and J gave up 2 bases; unmatched junction bases: 10. CDR3 DNA sequence: TGCGCCAGCAGCTATCCCGACGACAGGGTTAACACCGGGGAGCTGTTTTTT. The encoded protein is CASSYPDDRVNTGELFF.

This clone turned up a few times. The chain combines TRBV6-5 with TRBJ1-1; tentatively, D is TRBD1 (6 bases). CDR3 length: 14 residues. Trimming left V 2 bases short and J 6 bases short, with 13 bases between. Germline V CDR1 and CDR2: MNHEY, SVGAGI. The CDR3 here is CASSYRGASSEAFF. CDR3 bases: TGTGCCAGCAGTTACCGGGGGGCGTCATCTGAAGCTTTCTTT.